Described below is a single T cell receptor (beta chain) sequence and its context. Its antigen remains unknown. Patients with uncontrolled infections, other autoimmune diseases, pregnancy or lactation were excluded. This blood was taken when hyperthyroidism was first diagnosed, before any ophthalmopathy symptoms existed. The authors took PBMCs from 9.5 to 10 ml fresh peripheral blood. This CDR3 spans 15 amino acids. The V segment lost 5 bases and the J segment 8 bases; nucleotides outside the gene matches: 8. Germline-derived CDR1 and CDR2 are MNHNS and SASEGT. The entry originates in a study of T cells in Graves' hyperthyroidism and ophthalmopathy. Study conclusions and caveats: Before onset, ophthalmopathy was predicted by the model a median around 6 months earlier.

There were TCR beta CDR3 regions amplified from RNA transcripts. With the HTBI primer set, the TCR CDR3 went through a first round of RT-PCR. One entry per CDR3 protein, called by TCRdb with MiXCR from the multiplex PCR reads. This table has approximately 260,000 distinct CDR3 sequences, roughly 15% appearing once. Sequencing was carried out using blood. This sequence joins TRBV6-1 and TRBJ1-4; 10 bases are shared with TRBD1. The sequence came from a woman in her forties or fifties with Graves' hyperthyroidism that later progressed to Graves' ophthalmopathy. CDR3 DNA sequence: TGTGCCAGCAGTTTTTTAGGGACAGGGGTGGAAAAACTGTTTTTT. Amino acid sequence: CASSFLGTGVEKLFF.